Each of the 22 T cell receptor beta chains below was sequenced from the same sample in a study of blood T cell repertoires in COVID-19. TCRdb's table, derived via immunoSEQ multiplex PCR, lists solely in-frame clones and lacks some. The sample contains about 250,000 clones, 65% to 90% of which appear only once. Sequenced input: PBMCs or T cells enriched from blood (not recorded which). The receptors derive from a man aged 35-49 years who had recovered from COVID-19.

This sequence joins TRBV24-1 and TRBJ2-1; possibly TRBD1 for D (6 bases). V was shortened by 3 bases and J by 0 bases, with 20 bases between the two germline ends. CDR3 length: 19 amino acids. Germline V gene sequence: CDR1 KGHDR, CDR2 SFDVKD. CDR3 region: CATSDPRTATMISYNEQFF. In DNA form, the CDR3 reads TGTGCCACCAGTGATCCCAGGACAGCCACAATGATCTCCTACAATGAGCAGTTCTTC.

The rearrangement uses TRBV9 and TRBJ2-6; no firm D call. V was cut by 0 bases and J by 4 bases, with 8 bases left in between. The CDR3 totals 15 residues. Germline V gene sequence: CDR1 SGDLS, CDR2 YYNGEE. CDR3 nucleotides: TGTGCCAGCAGCGTAGGCGTTCCCGGGGCCAACGTCCTGACTTTC. It codes for CASSVGVPGANVLTF.

This sequence joins TRBV2 and TRBJ2-1; D call uncertain. V lost 7 bases and J lost 7, with 8 bases in between. This CDR3 region has 11 residues. CDR1 and CDR2 from the germline V gene are SNHLY and FYNNEI. DNA of the CDR3: TGTGCCAGCACTACGAGGAATGAGCAGTTCTTC. Translating it yields CASTTRNEQFF.

J is TRBJ2-1 and V is TRBV13; 8 bases fit TRBD1. CDR3 size: 12 residues. Germline V lookup: CDR1 PRHDT, CDR2 FYEKMQ (reference sequence). J was trimmed by 8 bases and V by 5 bases; bases with no gene match: 2. The CDR3 here is CASSLDRDEQFF. Written as DNA, the CDR3 is TGTGCCAGCAGCCTGGACAGGGATGAGCAGTTCTTC.

The rearrangement uses TRBV6-4 and TRBJ2-7; 12 bases are shared with TRBD1. There are 15 residues in the CDR3. The J segment lost 5 bases and the V segment lost 0 bases, leaving 2 bases of the junction unmatched. CDR1 and CDR2 from the germline V gene are MRHNA and SNTAGT. As DNA, the CDR3 is TGTGCCAGCAGTGACTCACGGGACAGGGGGCACGAGCAGTACTTC. Encoded protein: CASSDSRDRGHEQYF.

V is TRBV29-1 and J is TRBJ2-7; D is undetermined. There are 13 residues in the CDR3. V lost 4 bases to trimming and J lost 0 bases, with 10 bases between them. Germline values: CDR1 SQVTM, CDR2 ANQGSEA. The CDR3: CSVARSSSYEQYF. Here the CDR3 DNA reads TGCAGCGTTGCCAGGTCCAGCTCCTACGAGCAGTACTTC.

The V call is TRBV3-1 (or the pseudogene TRBV3-2), the J call TRBJ2-5, with 8 bases fitting TRBD2. V gave up 2 bases and J gave up 5 bases; unmatched junction bases: 10. This CDR3 spans 16 amino acids. Germline-derived CDR1 and CDR2 are LGHDT and YNNKEL (reference sequence). The CDR3 DNA sequence: TGTGCCAGCAGCCAACCTACCCTAGGCGGGGGGGAGACCCAGTACTTC. Its protein product is CASSQPTLGGGETQYF.

The chain has TRBV7-4 and TRBJ1-6, with 7 bases matching TRBD1. V lost 5 bases and J lost 8; bases outside the gene matches: 18. Germline CDR1 is SGHVT and CDR2 is SQSDAQ. The length of the CDR3 is 18 residues. The CDR3 sequence: CASSTKRTRGLMDSPLHF. CDR3 in DNA: TGTGCCAGCAGCACGAAGAGGACGAGGGGGCTTATGGATTCACCCCTCCACTTT. The full variable domain, rest sourced from reference TRBV7-4 and TRBJ1-6, is GAGVSQSPRYKVAKRGRDVALRCDSISGHVTLYWYRQTLGQGSEVLTYSQSDAQRDKSGRPSGRFSAERPERSVSTLKIQRTEQGDSAVYLCASSTKRTRGLMDSPLHFGNGTRLTVT.

The chain has TRBV5-4 and TRBJ2-5; the match to TRBD2 covers 7 bases. J gave up 3 bases and V 0 bases, and 14 bases lay outside the gene matches. The CDR3 contains 18 residues. The V gene's germline CDR1 is SGHNT and CDR2 YYREEE (reference sequence). CDR3 in DNA: TGTGCCAGCAGCTTGGCCGGGGCCGGGGCTAGCGGTAAAGAGACCCAGTACTTC. Its protein is CASSLAGAGASGKETQYF.

V gene TRBV18 combines with J gene TRBJ1-1; 7 nucleotides align to TRBD1. V gave up 2 bases and J gave up 7 bases; unmatched junction bases: 7. CDR1 and CDR2 (germline): KGHSH, LQKENI. The CDR3 runs to 14 residues. The CDR3 bases are TGTGCCAGCTCACCAGGAGGGGGCTGGGATGAAGCTTTCTTT. This codes for CASSPGGGWDEAFF.

This chain links TRBV5-8 with TRBJ2-1, with 9 bases matching TRBD1. This CDR3 is 16 amino acids long. Per the germline V gene, CDR1 is SGHTS and CDR2 is YDEGEE. After removal of 0 bases from V and 0 bases from J, the junction contained 1 base not matched to a gene. CDR3: CASSLEQGASYNEQFF. CDR3 nucleotides: TGTGCCAGCAGCTTGGAACAGGGGGCCTCCTACAATGAGCAGTTCTTC.

The chain recombines TRBV5-1 with TRBJ2-1; 12 bases agree with TRBD2. The CDR3 covers 15 residues. CDR1 and CDR2 from the germline V gene are SGHRS and YFSETQ. J lost 5 bases, V lost 3 bases, and 3 bases had no gene match. The DNA for the CDR3 is TGCGCCAGCAGCTCCGGACTAGCGGGAAACAATGAGCAGTTCTTC. It translates to CASSSGLAGNNEQFF.

V and J are TRBV5-4 and TRBJ1-6; a weak D match, TRBD1 (6 bases). CDR1 SGHNT and CDR2 YYREEE come from the germline V gene (reference sequence). The germline V and J ends were trimmed by 4 bases and 8 bases, with 10 bases remaining between them. The CDR3 is 13 residues long. Here the CDR3 DNA reads TGTGCCAGCAGCAACAGGGATGATTCACCCCTCCACTTT. Its protein is CASSNRDDSPLHF.

V usage is TRBV27 and J usage is TRBJ2-7; a weak D match, TRBD2 (6 bases). The germline CDR1 and CDR2 sequences are MNHEY and SMNVEV (reference sequence). Trimming left V 6 bases short and J 3 bases short, with 15 bases between. This CDR3 comprises 14 residues. DNA for the CDR3: TGTGCCAGCAGCTCCGGGAGTTATGGCTACGAGCAGTACTTC. It codes for CASSSGSYGYEQYF.

The chain carries TRBV7-2 and TRBJ1-6, with a weak D call TRBD1 (5 bases). V was pared by 5 bases and J by 10 bases, with 15 bases between. The CDR3 has 14 residues. Germline V lookup: CDR1 SGHTA, CDR2 FQGNSA. The CDR3 DNA reads as TGTGCCAGCAGCCAGTGGGGGGTGGAATCACCCCTCCACTTT. Translation gives CASSQWGVESPLHF.

The rearrangement joins TRBV6-2 or TRBV6-3 to TRBJ1-3, with 9 bases that match TRBD1. There are 16 residues in the CDR3. The trim removed 5 bases at V and 4 bases at J, leaving 9 bases unmatched. CDR1 and CDR2 (germline): MNHEY, SVGEGT. The CDR3 sequence: CASSQPDRGPGNTIYF. The DNA of the CDR3 is TGTGCCAGCAGTCAGCCGGACAGGGGACCCGGAAACACCATATATTTT.

The chain couples TRBV2 to TRBJ1-6; no definite D call. The CDR3 covers 14 residues. Germline CDR1 reads SNHLY; CDR2 reads FYNNEI. Trimming left V 6 bases short and J 5 bases short, with 11 bases between. CDR3 sequence: CASSRNADNSPLHF. CDR3 bases: TGTGCCAGCAGCAGAAATGCCGATAATTCACCCCTCCACTTT.

The chain employs TRBV27 and TRBJ1-3, with D possibly TRBD1 on 6 matching bases. This CDR3 comprises 16 residues. CDR1 MNHEY and CDR2 SMNVEV come from the germline V gene (reference sequence). V lost 4 bases to trimming and J lost 9 bases, with 22 bases between them. CDR3 coding DNA: TGTGCCAGCAGTTCCCACCCGCCGACAGGCTGGGGCACCATATATTTT. Its translation: CASSSHPPTGWGTIYF.

The chain carries TRBV27 and TRBJ1-5, with 7 bases that match TRBD1. This CDR3 contains 14 residues. The V and J ends lost 6 bases and 7 bases, in that order; junction bases with no gene match: 9. Per germline, CDR1 MNHEY and CDR2 SMNVEV (reference sequence). This CDR3 reads CASSDSTGPQPQHF. Written as DNA, the CDR3 is TGTGCCAGCAGCGATTCGACAGGGCCCCAGCCCCAGCATTTT.

The CDR3 DNA reads TGTGCCAGCAGCATATCGGACAGGCCCAATCAGCCCCAGCATTTT. It is translated as CASSISDRPNQPQHF. The J gene is TRBJ1-5, the V gene TRBV9; 7 bases are a match to TRBD1. With V trimmed by 4 bases and J by 3 bases, 7 bases remained unmatched. CDR1 and CDR2 from the germline V gene are SGDLS and YYNGEE. CDR3 length: 15 amino acids. Drawing the rest from reference TRBV9 and TRBJ1-5, the complete variable domain is DSGVTQTPKHLITATGQRVTLRCSPRSGDLSVYWYQQSLDQGLQFLIQYYNGEERAKGNILERFSAQQFPDLHSELNLSSLELGDSALYFCASSISDRPNQPQHFGDGTRLSIL.

CDR3 nucleotides: TGCGCCAGCAGCTTGATTAACAGGGGATCTGACGAGCAGTACTTC. This codes for CASSLINRGSDEQYF. The chain has TRBV5-1 and TRBJ2-7, with 7 bases lining up with TRBD1. This CDR3 comprises 15 residues. Germline V gene lookup returns CDR1 SGHRS and CDR2 YFSETQ. Trimming at V came to 1 base and at J to 5 bases, leaving 9 bases not matched to a gene.

The rearrangement uses TRBV10-3 and TRBJ1-2; tentatively, D is TRBD1 (5 bases). CDR1 is ENHRY and CDR2 is SYGVKD in the germline V gene. V was cut by 3 bases and J by 3 bases, with 14 bases left in between. The CDR3 length is 15 residues. The CDR3 spells CAISDPAGWDYGYTF. DNA for the CDR3: TGTGCCATCAGTGATCCGGCAGGGTGGGACTATGGCTACACCTTC.